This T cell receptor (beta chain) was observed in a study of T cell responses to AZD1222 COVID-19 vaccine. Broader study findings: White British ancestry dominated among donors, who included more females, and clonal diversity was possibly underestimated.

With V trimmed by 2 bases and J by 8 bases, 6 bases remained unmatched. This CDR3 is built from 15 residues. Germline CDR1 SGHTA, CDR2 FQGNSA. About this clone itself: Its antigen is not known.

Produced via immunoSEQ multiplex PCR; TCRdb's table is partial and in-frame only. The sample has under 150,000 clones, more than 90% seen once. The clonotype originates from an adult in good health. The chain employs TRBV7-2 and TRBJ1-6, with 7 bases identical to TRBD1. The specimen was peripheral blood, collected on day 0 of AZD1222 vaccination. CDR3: CASSLRGQGDSPLHF. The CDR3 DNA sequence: TGTGCCAGCAGCTTACGGGGGCAGGGGGATTCACCCCTCCACTTT. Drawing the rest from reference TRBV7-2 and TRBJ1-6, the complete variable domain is GAGVSQSPSNKVTEKGKDVELRCDPISGHTALYWYRQSLGQGLEFLIYFQGNSAPDKSGLPSDRFSAERTGGSVSTLTIQRTQQEDSAVYLCASSLRGQGDSPLHFGNGTRLTVT.